These T cell receptor beta chains were read from a single sample in a study of shared clonotypes between healthy human individuals. Some clones are missing from TCRdb's copy, which holds only in-frame ones; the method was immunoSEQ multiplex PCR. The table includes about 2 million clones, about 95% detected once. Sample: naive CD8+ T cells sorted from blood. All receptors come from a man between 18 and 35 years old in good health. The conserved cysteine and the conserved F or W are not part of the CDR3 here. The D gene is left open where the match is weak.

J: TRBJ2-7
D: TRBD2
V: TRBV19
CDR3: ASSPGTSANEQY

J: TRBJ1-1
D: NA
V: TRBV9
CDR3: ASSVEDGSEAF

J: TRBJ2-1
D: TRBD2
V: TRBV5-1
CDR3: ASRDTGTSGADEQF

J: TRBJ1-2
D: NA
V: TRBV6-1
CDR3: ASSADGGYGYT

J: TRBJ1-2
D: TRBD1
V: TRBV4-3
CDR3: ASSQDYGQDGYGYT

J: TRBJ2-7
D: NA
V: TRBV10-2
CDR3: ASSDGSSYEQY

J: TRBJ2-7
D: TRBD1
V: TRBV28
CDR3: ASSLGTGQYEQY

J: TRBJ2-6
D: NA
V: TRBV27
CDR3: ASSLIRSAGANVLT

J: TRBJ2-7
D: TRBD1
V: TRBV5-1
CDR3: ASSHPATGVYEQY

J: TRBJ2-5
D: TRBD1
V: TRBV27
CDR3: ASSSVGGKETQY

J: TRBJ2-1
D: TRBD2
V: TRBV2
CDR3: ASNRGEGLNEQF

J: TRBJ1-1
D: NA
V: TRBV9
CDR3: ASSPDRGITEAF

J: TRBJ2-5
D: NA
V: TRBV7-9
CDR3: ASSSPGAEKETQY

J: TRBJ2-1
D: NA
V: TRBV7-6
CDR3: ASSSRGDEQF

J: TRBJ2-7
D: NA
V: TRBV13
CDR3: ASSSDRGGEQY

J: TRBJ2-1
D: TRBD2
V: TRBV5-6
CDR3: ASSFRTSGSIQQF

J: TRBJ1-1
D: NA
V: TRBV7-9
CDR3: ASSLVAGWTEAF

J: TRBJ2-2
D: TRBD2
V: TRBV30
CDR3: ALASGGNTGELF

J: TRBJ2-2
D: TRBD1
V: TRBV9
CDR3: ASSTRGQTGVETGELF

J: TRBJ2-7
D: NA
V: TRBV7-9
CDR3: ASSSTYEQY

J: TRBJ2-7
D: TRBD1
V: TRBV14
CDR3: ASSQEWTGVYEQY

J: TRBJ2-1
D: TRBD2
V: TRBV5-1
CDR3: ASSFYSGSAYNEQF

J: TRBJ2-7
D: NA
V: TRBV30
CDR3: AWSIGVGYEQY

J: TRBJ2-7
D: NA
V: TRBV7-9
CDR3: ASSLDGVYYEQY

J: TRBJ1-4
D: NA
V: TRBV7-9
CDR3: ASSLSLGDAEKLF

J: TRBJ1-1
D: NA
V: TRBV9
CDR3: ASSVADGPNTEAF

J: NA
D: NA
V: TRBV10-2
CDR3: ASSDSQQSTVYEQY

J: TRBJ2-1
D: NA
V: TRBV28
CDR3: ASSLTITGTYNEQF

J: TRBJ2-3
D: NA
V: TRBV5-6
CDR3: ASSGEGLRGDTQY

J: TRBJ2-6
D: NA
V: TRBV15
CDR3: ATSHGSGANVLT

J: TRBJ2-7
D: TRBD1
V: TRBV7-8
CDR3: ASSLASTGVYEQY

J: TRBJ2-2
D: NA
V: TRBV5-4
CDR3: ASSLGGVNTGELF

J: TRBJ2-7
D: NA
V: TRBV5-1
CDR3: ASSLNGYEQY

J: TRBJ2-7
D: NA
V: TRBV15
CDR3: ATSTLRGYEQY

J: TRBJ2-1
D: TRBD1
V: TRBV6-1
CDR3: ASSRGTGASNEQF

J: TRBJ2-7
D: NA
V: TRBV6-5
CDR3: ASSFRDNYEQY

J: TRBJ1-1
D: TRBD1
V: TRBV5-4
CDR3: ASSSYKTGGTEAF

J: TRBJ1-5
D: NA
V: TRBV27
CDR3: ASSPLLSDQPQH

J: TRBJ1-4
D: TRBD1
V: TRBV10-2
CDR3: ASSGTGGAGEKLF

J: TRBJ1-2
D: NA
V: TRBV25-1
CDR3: ASSEKRANGYT

J: TRBJ2-5
D: TRBD2
V: TRBV10-2
CDR3: ASSVFGGGLQETQY

J: TRBJ2-7
D: NA
V: TRBV2
CDR3: ASKDQDSYEQY

J: TRBJ2-3
D: TRBD1
V: TRBV27
CDR3: ASSPGQGGTDTQY